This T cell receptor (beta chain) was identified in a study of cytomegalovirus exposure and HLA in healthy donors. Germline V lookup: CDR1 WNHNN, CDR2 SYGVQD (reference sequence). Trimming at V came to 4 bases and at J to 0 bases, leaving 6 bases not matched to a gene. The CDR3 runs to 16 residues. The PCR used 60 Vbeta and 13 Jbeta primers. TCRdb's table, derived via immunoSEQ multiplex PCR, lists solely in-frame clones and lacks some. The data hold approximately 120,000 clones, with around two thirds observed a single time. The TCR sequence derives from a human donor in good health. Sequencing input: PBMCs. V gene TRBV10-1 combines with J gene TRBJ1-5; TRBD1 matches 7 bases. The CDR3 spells CASSGGTAGSNQPQHF. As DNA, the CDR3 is TGCGCCAGCAGTGGAGGGACAGCAGGTAGCAATCAGCCCCAGCATTTT.